This TCR beta chain was retrieved from a study of blood T cells in healthy people across ages. A second PCR, run for about 7 to 11 cycles, used a sample-barcoded 5' primer plus a J-beta primer mix. TCRdb re-derived calls from the 5' RACE reads in MiXCR, one entry per CDR3 protein. Of hundreds of thousands of distinct CDR3 sequences detected, roughly two fifths appear once; the ten largest clones hold about 30%. Study-level findings and limits: The study lacked donor CMV status, which possibly confounded expanded clonotype changes.

Drawn from each donor were ten milliliters of peripheral blood. This CDR3 has 15 amino acids. Per germline, CDR1 SGHTA and CDR2 FQGNSA. V shed 4 bases, J shed 2 bases, and the junction held 4 bases outside the gene matches. This clonotype has just a few counts. Its antigen is not identified. Sequenced material: blood. The rearrangement uses TRBV7-2 and TRBJ2-7, with TRBD2 matching over 11 bases. The TCR originated in a man older than 75 in good health. The CDR3 region is CASSSASGGTYEQYF. CDR3 nucleotide sequence: TGTGCCAGCAGCTCGGCTAGCGGGGGGACCTACGAGCAGTACTTC. Based on the CDR3 plus reference TRBV7-2 and TRBJ2-7, the full variable domain is GAGVSQSPSNKVTEKGKDVELRCDPISGHTALYWYRQSLGQGLEFLIYFQGNSAPDKSGLPSDRFSAERTGGSVSTLTIQRTQQEDSAVYLCASSSASGGTYEQYFGPGTRLTVT.